A single T cell receptor beta chain is shown here with its context. This specimen belongs to a study of T cell responses to AZD1222 COVID-19 vaccine. CDR3 size: 14 residues. Sequenced by immunoSEQ multiplex PCR; TCRdb stores in-frame clones only, minus some. The repertoire has 150,000 or so clones, roughly nine tenths of them found once; the top ten carry 3.5% to 4%. The V gene is TRBV21-1, the J gene TRBJ2-7; the D call of TRBD1 is as the table states it, not checked on the DNA. TRBV21-1 is a pseudogene locus. The sample in question was peripheral blood, obtained 28 days after the second AZD1222 dose. This TCR derives from an adult who received the AZD1222 COVID-19 vaccine. DNA for the CDR3: TGTGCCAGCAGCAAAGCGACAGAAACCTACGAGCAGTACTTC. Protein product: CASSKATETYEQYF.